The present T cell receptor beta chain was sequenced within a study of blood T cells in healthy people across ages. Study-wide results and caveats: Aged donors had fewer naive CD4+ cells and lower diversity than long-lived donors.

A sample-barcoded 5' primer and a J-beta primer mix were used in a second PCR of about 6 to 12 cycles. TCRdb re-derived calls from the 5' RACE reads in MiXCR, one entry per CDR3 protein. The top ten hold 25% to 35% of the sample, which has approximately 800,000 distinct CDR3 sequences, around two thirds seen once. The CDR3 contains 15 residues. V lost 5 bases to trimming and J lost 0 bases; unmatched junction nucleotides: 4. The germline V gene encodes CDR1 MNHEY and CDR2 SMNVEV (reference sequence). This clonotype turned up a few times. What it binds is unknown. This TCR derives from a man between 25 and 39 years old in good health. The chain is built from TRBV27 and TRBJ2-1; TRBD2 aligns across 7 bases. Sequenced: blood. The CDR3 loop reads CASSSGDHSYNEQFF. DNA of the CDR3: TGTGCCAGCAGTAGCGGGGACCACTCCTACAATGAGCAGTTCTTC.